The clone carrying this TCR beta chain was observed a few times. Its specificity is not known. J gave up 8 bases and V 4 bases, and 2 bases lay outside the gene matches. Germline CDR1 is SGHVS and CDR2 is FNYEAQ. The CDR3 is 14 residues long. TCRdb re-called the RT-PCR reads with MiXCR, one entry per CDR3 protein. The data hold 280,000 or so distinct CDR3 sequences, with 20% to 25% observed a single time. This entry comes from a study of response to subunit inactivated influenza vaccine. Findings of the study overall: Researchers suggested that each seasonal influenza vaccination recruits few new T cells.

The chain joins TRBV7-6 to TRBJ1-4; TRBD1 matches at 12 bases. The source was PBMCs from blood, collected approximately 20 months after vaccination. The clonotype was recovered from a man aged 50 to 69 who received an inactivated influenza vaccine. CDR3 DNA: TGTGCCAGCAGCTCCGGGACAGGGGGCGAAAAACTGTTTTTT. This codes for CASSSGTGGEKLFF.